This TCR beta chain was sequenced for a study of T cell responses to AZD1222 COVID-19 vaccine. Study-wide background: Second doses that came at about 4 or about 12 weeks were put together.

Germline lookup yields CDR1 SGDLS and CDR2 YYNGEE. V lost 3 bases to trimming and J lost 4 bases, with 14 bases between them. This CDR3 comprises 16 residues. Repertoires were generated with immunoSEQ multiplex PCR, while TCRdb's copy carries only in-frame clones and drops some. The top ten clones hold roughly 16% of a sample with roughly 140,000 clones, approximately 89% of them seen once. V is TRBV9 and J is TRBJ1-6; D uncertain. Source: peripheral blood, taken on day 0 of AZD1222 vaccination. This TCR was sampled from an adult in good health. This CDR3 is CASSEVGGGYNSPLHF. CDR3 sequence (DNA): TGTGCCAGCAGCGAGGTGGGAGGCGGGTATAATTCACCCCTCCACTTT.